This TCR beta chain is drawn from a study of cytomegalovirus exposure and HLA in healthy donors. Overall study results and limits: An analysis that was carried out later associated 16,951 TCR beta sequences with HLA alleles at 0.05 false discovery rate.

Primers for the PCR totalled 60 Vbeta and 13 Jbeta. Method: immunoSEQ multiplex PCR; TCRdb's copy keeps in-frame clones and lacks some. Here the sample spans some 56,000 clones, roughly 84% being singletons. The ends were cut back, 3 bases at V and 1 base at J, with 6 bases in the middle. The CDR3 totals 13 residues. The germline V gene has CDR1 KGHSH and CDR2 LQKENI. The CMV serostatus of this donor was not recorded. A remark on this clone: Antigen unknown.

The chain employs TRBV18 and TRBJ1-2; D ambiguous. The sample was PBMCs. This receptor was obtained from a human donor in good health. For the CDR3, the DNA is TGTGCCAGCTCACCGGGAGGTAACTATGGCTACACCTTC. Translation: CASSPGGNYGYTF.